The 21 T cell receptor beta chains presented below share a single source sample, sequenced in a study of regulatory T cells in long-lasting Graves disease. Combining iRepertoire HTBI primers with Arm-PCR of CDR3 regions, the authors built TCR beta libraries. TCRdb processed the multiplex PCR reads anew with MiXCR; each CDR3 protein has one entry. The table shows about 460,000 distinct CDR3 sequences, with around a fifth occurring only once. The time point was: persistent/refractory GD, antithyroid drugs over 5 years with positive TRAb. Construction of the TCR library relied on RNA isolated from PBMCs. The sample in question was peripheral blood mononuclear cells (PBMCs), obtained when the disease was refractory, from a patient treated with antithyroid drugs. The source is a female donor with Graves disease.

Many counts were recorded for this clonotype. J is TRBJ1-4 and V is TRBV12-3 or TRBV12-4, with 7 bases fitting TRBD1. The CDR3 runs to 14 residues. V lost 6 bases and J lost 7; bases outside the gene matches: 8. The CDR3 bases are TGTGCCAGCAGGGACCGACAGGGCAGTGAAAAACTGTTTTTT. Translating it yields CASRDRQGSEKLFF.

The chain links TRBV4-3 to TRBJ1-2, with D perhaps matching TRBD1 (6 bases). Germline CDR1 LGHNA, CDR2 YSLEER. The CDR3 consists of 15 residues. Trimming took 1 base from V and 4 from J, leaving 13 bases between them. CDR3 sequence: CASSQGTGLSYGYTF. For the CDR3, the DNA is TGCGCCAGCAGCCAAGGAACAGGGCTTTCCTATGGCTACACCTTC.

This clonotype was counted a few times. A much more abundant neighbour one base away suggests this may be a read error. This chain joins TRBV2 and TRBJ2-7; the D call may be TRBD1 or TRBD2 (5 bases each). Germline lookup yields CDR1 SNHLY and CDR2 FYNNEI. The V and J ends lost 5 bases and 0 bases respectively, with 11 bases between them. CDR3 length equals 14 residues. CDR3 DNA sequence: TGTGCCAGCAGTTGGGGGAATCTCTCCTACGAGCAGTACTTC. Translated, it gives CASSWGNLSYEQYF. The variable domain in full, with the rest retrieved from reference TRBV2 and TRBJ2-7, is EPEVTQTPSHQVTQMGQEVILRCVPISNHLYFYWYRQILGQKVEFLVSFYNNEISEKSEIFDDQFSVERPDGSNFTLKIRSTKLEDSAMYFCASSWGNLSYEQYFGPGTRLTVT.

This chain joins TRBV7-2 and TRBJ2-3; D remains unclear. This CDR3 has 15 amino acids. The germline CDR1 and CDR2 sequences are SGHTA and FQGNSA. V was pared by 0 bases and J by 0 bases, with 7 bases between. The CDR3: CASSLAGPSTDTQYF. As DNA, the CDR3 is TGTGCCAGCAGCTTAGCGGGCCCGAGCACAGATACGCAGTATTTT. The complete variable domain, with remaining parts taken from reference TRBV7-2 and TRBJ2-3, reads GAGVSQSPSNKVTEKGKDVELRCDPISGHTALYWYRQSLGQGLEFLIYFQGNSAPDKSGLPSDRFSAERTGGSVSTLTIQRTQQEDSAVYLCASSLAGPSTDTQYFGPGTRLTVL.

The rearrangement links TRBV10-2 to TRBJ2-7; no definite D call. The germline gives CDR1 WSHSY, CDR2 SAAADI. V lost 4 bases to trimming and J lost 6 bases, with 13 bases between them. The CDR3 sequence is 13 residues long. CDR3 sequence: CASSGSSRVEQYF. The DNA for the CDR3 is TGCGCCAGCAGTGGGAGTTCTCGGGTCGAGCAGTACTTC.

Turning to this clonotype: Mismatch with germline at one junction end may stem from a read error. The chain links TRBV7-9 to TRBJ2-2; TRBD2 aligns across 9 bases. Germline V gene data show CDR1 as SEHNR and CDR2 as FQNEAQ (reference sequence). This CDR3 comprises 16 residues. The CDR3 is CASSSMTSGNTGELFF. As DNA, the CDR3 is TGCGCCAGCAGTTCGATGACTAGCGGCAACACCGGGGAGCTGTTTTTT.

The V and J genes are TRBV4-3 and TRBJ2-7; D is perhaps TRBD2 (6 bases). The CDR3 extends over 15 amino acids. Germline CDR1 and CDR2: LGHNA and YSLEER. The germline V and J ends were trimmed by 0 bases and 0 bases, with 9 bases remaining between them. The CDR3 here is CASSQELAPSYEQYF. The DNA of the CDR3 is TGCGCCAGCAGCCAAGAACTAGCTCCCTCCTACGAGCAGTACTTC.

This clonotype was detected ten times or more. One junction end disagrees with the germline gene, perhaps due to a read error. The chain recombines TRBV27 with TRBJ2-5, with D unclear. The V gene's germline CDR1 is MNHEY and CDR2 SMNVEV (reference sequence). CDR3 length equals 13 residues. The CDR3 nucleotides read TGCGCCAGCAGCTTGTCTATCCAAGAGACCCAGTACTTC. It codes for CASSLSIQETQYF.

The sample holds many counts of this clonotype. The V call is TRBV15, the J call TRBJ1-4, with 9 bases that match TRBD1. The CDR3 covers 14 residues. Germline V gene sequence: CDR1 LNHNV, CDR2 YYDKDF (reference sequence). V shed 10 bases and J 4 bases; nucleotides not matched to a gene: 7. DNA for the CDR3: TGTGCCAGCTCGCAGGGACAGGGTAATGAAAAACTGTTTTTT. This encodes CASSQGQGNEKLFF.

In its sample, this clonotype was seen many times. The chain links TRBV12-3 or TRBV12-4 to TRBJ1-2; D possibly corresponds to TRBD1 (6 bases). Trimming stripped 4 bases from V and 11 bases from J, with 11 bases between. This CDR3 contains 11 residues. CDR3 sequence reads: CASSSRGGYTF. The CDR3 DNA reads TGTGCCAGCAGTTCCAGGGGCGGTTACACCTTC.

The rearrangement links TRBV27 to TRBJ2-7, with D hard to call. This CDR3 spans 13 amino acids. The germline CDR1 and CDR2 sequences are MNHEY and SMNVEV (reference sequence). Trimming stripped 2 bases from V and 3 bases from J, with 8 bases between. CDR3 loop: CASSLILNYEQYF. The CDR3 DNA is TGTGCCAGCAGTTTAATCTTAAACTACGAGCAGTACTTC.

V gene TRBV6-5 combines with J gene TRBJ2-3; 10 positions agree with TRBD2. Germline-derived CDR1 and CDR2 are MNHEY and SVGAGI. V lost 4 bases to trimming and J lost 2 bases; unmatched junction nucleotides: 3. The CDR3 spans 15 residues. CDR3 residues: CASSLAGGYTDTQYF. DNA for the CDR3: TGTGCCAGCAGTTTAGCGGGAGGCTACACAGATACGCAGTATTTT.

The rearrangement joins TRBV5-6 to TRBJ2-5, with D perhaps TRBD2 (6 bases). The CDR3 is made up of 15 amino acids. Between the trimmed V and J ends, which lost 4 bases and 4 bases, there was a span of 17 bases. Germline lookup yields CDR1 SGHDT and CDR2 YYEEEE. CDR3 sequence: CASSPGLPTVETQYF. As DNA, the CDR3 is TGTGCCAGCAGCCCGGGACTCCCGACGGTAGAGACCCAGTACTTC.

This clonotype was counted a few times. The chain uses TRBV5-1 and TRBJ1-6; no firm D call. V was shortened by 0 bases and J by 8 bases, with 9 bases between the two germline ends. Germline loops: CDR1 SGHRS, CDR2 YFSETQ. The CDR3 runs 14 residues. The CDR3 DNA reads as TGCGCCAGCAGCTTGGATGAAAGGGATTCACCCCTCCACTTT. It codes for CASSLDERDSPLHF.

This clonotype appeared a few times. The J gene is TRBJ2-7, the V gene TRBV5-6; D gene uncertain. This CDR3 contains 14 residues. The ends were cut back, 3 bases at V and 5 bases at J, with 15 bases in the middle. Germline V gene data show CDR1 as SGHDT and CDR2 as YYEEEE. CDR3 nucleotide sequence: TGTGCCAGCAGCTCGGGTTCGGGTTTCGACGAGCAGTACTTC. Translated: CASSSGSGFDEQYF.

A note on this clonotype: A much larger clone differs by one base, so this may be a read error. This CDR3 reads CAISESGGGRLVF. The CDR3 coding sequence is TGTGCCATCAGTGAGTCAGGAGGCGGGCGGCTGGTTTTT. The chain is built from TRBV10-3 and TRBJ1-4; D is unresolved. Germline CDR1 ENHRY, CDR2 SYGVKD. CDR3 length: 13 amino acids.

This clonotype was observed at least ten times. J is TRBJ2-7 and V is TRBV28, with no clear D. CDR3 size: 13 residues. Germline values: CDR1 MDHEN, CDR2 SYDVKM. V was shortened by 7 bases and J by 1 base, with 11 bases between the two germline ends. Here the CDR3 reads CASKRIASYEQYF. CDR3 bases: TGTGCCAGCAAAAGGATTGCTTCCTACGAGCAGTACTTC.

This clonotype was counted many times. The V call is TRBV20-1, the J call TRBJ1-5, with TRBD1 identical over 8 bases. J lost 3 bases, V lost 0 bases, and 4 bases had no gene match. Looked up from germline, CDR1 is DFQATT and CDR2 is SNEGSKA (reference sequence). This CDR3 region has 15 residues. As DNA, the CDR3 is TGCAGTGCTAGAGACATACAGGGGGACAATCAGCCCCAGCATTTT. It yields the protein CSARDIQGDNQPQHF.

This chain uses TRBV9 with TRBJ1-2; D not certain. Trimming stripped 3 bases from V and 7 bases from J, with 13 bases between. Looked up from germline, CDR1 is SGDLS and CDR2 is YYNGEE. This CDR3 contains 13 residues. CDR3 residues: CASSAQRPLGYTF. CDR3 bases: TGTGCCAGCAGCGCCCAGCGCCCTCTTGGCTACACCTTC.

This rearrangement joins TRBV12-3 or TRBV12-4 to TRBJ1-2; D remains ambiguous. This CDR3 has 12 amino acids. Trimming pared 3 bases from V and 7 bases from J, leaving 9 bases between. CDR3 DNA: TGTGCCAGCAGTTTCGCGGCAAGTGGCTACACCTTC. This translates into CASSFAASGYTF.

The chain recombines TRBV6-5 with TRBJ2-7, with D maybe TRBD2 (6 bases). Germline CDR1 reads MNHEY; CDR2 reads SVGAGI. V lost 0 bases and J lost 2, with 11 bases in between. This CDR3 has 15 residues. The CDR3 reads CASSYSGGSPYEQYF. Here the CDR3 DNA reads TGTGCCAGCAGTTACTCCGGGGGTTCTCCCTACGAGCAGTACTTC.